In its sample, the clone carrying this T cell receptor (beta chain) was seen a few times. TCRdb ran MiXCR on the 5' RACE reads and lists one entry per CDR3 protein. The table has roughly 56,000 distinct CDR3 sequences, about 31% seen once. The J segment lost 7 bases and the V segment lost 3 bases, leaving 5 bases of the junction unmatched. Looked up from germline, CDR1 is SQVTM and CDR2 is ANQGSEA. The CDR3 loop spans 13 amino acids. The sequence was obtained from a female donor with breast cancer. The sequencing input was tumor-infiltrating naive CD4+ T cells sorted from the breast tumor. Subset meaning: naive CD4+ T cells, CD4+CD45RA+CD25-. The chain uses TRBV29-1 and TRBJ2-3, with TRBD1 identical over 9 bases. The CDR3 sequence is CSVDATGGNTQYF. The CDR3 region has the DNA TGCAGCGTTGACGCGACAGGGGGGAATACGCAGTATTTT.